Listed here are 20 T cell receptor beta chains from one sample, sequenced in a study of blood T cell repertoires in COVID-19. Sequenced by immunoSEQ multiplex PCR; TCRdb stores in-frame clones only, minus some. The sample records roughly 230,000 clones, 88% being singletons. The source material was peripheral blood. These receptors were obtained from a man between 65 and 79 years old with acute or convalescent COVID-19.

The chain couples TRBV3-1 (or the pseudogene TRBV3-2) to TRBJ1-3, with 8 bases that match TRBD1. V dropped 5 bases and J dropped 2; count of bases not matched to a gene: 5. The CDR3 is 15 residues long. Germline assignment: CDR1 LGHDT and CDR2 YNNKEL (reference sequence). This CDR3 is CASSSWTGPGNTIYF. The CDR3 DNA is TGTGCCAGCAGCTCGTGGACAGGGCCTGGAAACACCATATATTTT.

The chain joins TRBV7-3 to TRBJ1-2, with 8 positions matching TRBD1. Germline assignment: CDR1 SGHTA and CDR2 FQGTGA. This CDR3 spans 13 amino acids. The V segment lost 5 bases and the J segment 5 bases; nucleotides outside the gene matches: 4. For the CDR3, the DNA is TGTGCCAGCAGCGTAGGACAGGGATATGGCTACACCTTC. It yields the protein CASSVGQGYGYTF.

V is TRBV19 and J is TRBJ1-5; TRBD1 aligns across 9 bases. V dropped 3 bases and J dropped 7; count of bases not matched to a gene: 7. Germline V gives CDR1 LNHDA, CDR2 SQIVND (reference sequence). This CDR3 has 15 residues. The CDR3 DNA follows: TGTGCCAGTAGTATGGAGGGGACAGGGCAGCAGCCCCAGCATTTT. The encoded protein is CASSMEGTGQQPQHF.

This chain links TRBV5-1 with TRBJ2-7, with TRBD2 matching 13 bases. Per the germline V gene, CDR1 is SGHRS and CDR2 is YFSETQ. After removal of 3 bases from V and 5 bases from J, the junction contained 5 bases not matched to a gene. The CDR3 length is 15 residues. The CDR3 protein is CASSSGLAGADEQYF. The CDR3 nucleotides are TGCGCCAGCAGCTCCGGACTAGCGGGAGCAGACGAGCAGTACTTC.

V usage is TRBV9 and J usage is TRBJ1-1; D unclear. The CDR3 contains 15 residues. The germline V gene has CDR1 SGDLS and CDR2 YYNGEE. Trimming left V 4 bases short and J 1 base short, with 14 bases between. The CDR3 spells CASSILPGGNTEAFF. Here the CDR3 DNA reads TGTGCCAGCAGCATTCTCCCGGGAGGGAACACTGAAGCTTTCTTT.

This chain links TRBV11-2 with TRBJ1-1; TRBD1 agrees at 7 bases. CDR3 size: 15 residues. CDR1 and CDR2 (germline): SGHAT, FQNNGV. V lost 7 bases and J lost 1; bases outside the gene matches: 9. Here the CDR3 reads CASIDPYRGNTEAFF. CDR3 sequence (DNA): TGTGCCAGCATCGATCCTTACAGGGGGAACACTGAAGCTTTCTTT.

The chain recombines TRBV7-2 with TRBJ1-6; 7 bases fit TRBD1. Germline-derived CDR1 and CDR2 are SGHTA and FQGNSA. The CDR3 covers 15 residues. The trim removed 5 bases at V and 8 bases at J, leaving 9 bases unmatched. The CDR3 region is CASSQRDSRDSPLHF. CDR3 sequence (DNA): TGTGCCAGCAGCCAAAGGGACAGTCGGGATTCACCCCTCCACTTT. Together with reference TRBV7-2 and TRBJ1-6, the CDR3 gives the full variable domain: GAGVSQSPSNKVTEKGKDVELRCDPISGHTALYWYRQSLGQGLEFLIYFQGNSAPDKSGLPSDRFSAERTGGSVSTLTIQRTQQEDSAVYLCASSQRDSRDSPLHFGNGTRLTVT.

Details on this clone: Other DNA sequences in this sample translate to the same CDR3. The chain joins TRBV9 to TRBJ2-2; D is ambiguous. CDR1 and CDR2 from the germline V gene are SGDLS and YYNGEE. The CDR3 sequence is 14 residues long. The germline V and J ends were trimmed by 0 bases and 0 bases, with 3 bases remaining between them. The chain's CDR3 is CASSVGTNTGELFF. The CDR3 DNA sequence: TGTGCCAGCAGCGTAGGTACGAACACCGGGGAGCTGTTTTTT.

Written as DNA, the CDR3 is TGTGCCAGCAGCCTCTCTTTTCTATTCTCCTACAATGAGCAGTTCTTC. Translating gives CASSLSFLFSYNEQFF. The chain joins TRBV4-2 to TRBJ2-1, with unresolved D. V dropped 4 bases and J dropped 0 bases, with 13 bases sitting between them. This CDR3 has 16 residues. The germline V gene has CDR1 LGHNA and CDR2 YNFKEQ.

This clone was counted a few times. The chain has TRBV9 and TRBJ1-2, with D unclear. Trimming took 2 bases from V and 4 from J, leaving 9 bases between them. Germline V gene lookup returns CDR1 SGDLS and CDR2 YYNGEE. The CDR3 runs 13 residues. The CDR3 protein is CASSVPLVYGYTF. CDR3 in DNA: TGTGCCAGCAGCGTCCCCCTCGTCTATGGCTACACCTTC.

The chain couples TRBV7-9 to TRBJ2-1, with D uncertain. CDR1 is SEHNR, CDR2 FQNEAQ, per germline (reference sequence). V lost 2 bases and J 6 bases, leaving 2 bases between the germline ends. The CDR3 extends over 11 amino acids. The CDR3 sequence is CASSLLNEQFF. DNA for the CDR3: TGTGCCAGCAGCTTACTCAATGAGCAGTTCTTC.

The sample holds a few counts of this clone. The V call is TRBV19, the J call TRBJ1-2; 7 bases line up with TRBD1. The V gene's germline CDR1 is LNHDA and CDR2 SQIVND (reference sequence). The J segment lost 3 bases and the V segment lost 4 bases, leaving 5 bases of the junction unmatched. The CDR3 loop spans 14 amino acids. CDR3 loop: CASSRDSEYYGYTF. The CDR3 coding sequence is TGTGCCAGTAGTAGGGACAGCGAATACTATGGCTACACCTTC.

The rearrangement links TRBV19 to TRBJ1-1; no firm D call. Per the germline V gene, CDR1 is LNHDA and CDR2 is SQIVND (reference sequence). The CDR3 loop spans 11 amino acids. V was shortened by 4 bases and J by 6 bases, with 6 bases between the two germline ends. The CDR3 nucleotides are TGTGCCAGTAGTACGACTGCTGAAGCTTTCTTT. Residues: CASSTTAEAFF.

This CDR3 is CASSLNTDSYEQYF. The CDR3 DNA reads TGCGCCAGCAGCTTGAATACTGACTCCTACGAGCAGTACTTC. The chain has TRBV5-1 and TRBJ2-7; D is undetermined. The CDR3 runs 14 residues. Germline values: CDR1 SGHRS, CDR2 YFSETQ. V was trimmed by 1 base and J by 0 bases, leaving 8 bases between them.

The chain joins TRBV5-6 to TRBJ2-5; D may be TRBD2 (5 bases). CDR3 length equals 16 residues. V lost 0 bases to trimming and J lost 1 base, with 13 bases between them. Germline-derived CDR1 and CDR2 are SGHDT and YYEEEE. The CDR3 loop is CASSLGVGLFQETQYF. As DNA, the CDR3 is TGTGCCAGCAGCTTGGGGGTCGGACTCTTCCAAGAGACCCAGTACTTC.

This chain uses TRBV19 with TRBJ1-2; the match to TRBD1 covers 7 bases. The CDR3 contains 13 residues. Germline values: CDR1 LNHDA, CDR2 SQIVND (reference sequence). V was clipped by 6 bases and J by 2 bases; unmatched bases: 3. The chain's CDR3 is CASRPTGNYGYTF. Here the CDR3 DNA reads TGTGCCAGTAGACCGACAGGGAACTATGGCTACACCTTC.

The table lists this clone with a few counts. The chain combines TRBV11-1 with TRBJ2-1; no clear D gene. Deletions cut 1 base from V and 7 bases from J, with 8 bases between. The CDR3 extends over 13 amino acids. Germline loops: CDR1 SGHAT, CDR2 FQDESV (reference sequence). The CDR3 region is CASSLDRNNEQFF. The CDR3 coding sequence is TGTGCCAGCAGCTTAGACAGAAATAATGAGCAGTTCTTC. Drawing the rest from reference TRBV11-1 and TRBJ2-1, the complete variable domain is EAEVAQSPRYKITEKSQAVAFWCDPISGHATLYWYRQILGQGPELLVQFQDESVVDDSQLPKDRFSAERLKGVDSTLKIQPAELGDSAMYLCASSLDRNNEQFFGPGTRLTVL.

This sequence joins TRBV3-1 (or the pseudogene TRBV3-2) and TRBJ2-3, with 14 bases fitting TRBD2. The germline V gene encodes CDR1 LGHDT and CDR2 YNNKEL (reference sequence). The CDR3 extends over 19 amino acids. The junction had 11 bases not matched to a gene; V was cut back by 5 bases and J by 1 base. As DNA, the CDR3 is TGTGCCAGCAGCGAAGGGACTAGCGGGAGAGCCGGGGGCACAGATACGCAGTATTTT. Translation gives CASSEGTSGRAGGTDTQYF.

This sequence joins TRBV10-3 and TRBJ1-2, with D possibly TRBD1 on 5 matching bases. The CDR3 length is 14 residues. The V end was cut by 6 bases, the J end by 3 bases, with 14 bases between. Germline V gene sequence: CDR1 ENHRY, CDR2 SYGVKD. Written as DNA, the CDR3 is TGTGCCATCAGGGACAACTCTAGGGACTATGGCTACACCTTC. Translation: CAIRDNSRDYGYTF.

This clone was recorded a few times. The chain combines TRBV28 with TRBJ2-6; TRBD1 matches at 7 bases. The CDR3 sequence is 15 residues long. Germline loops: CDR1 MDHEN, CDR2 SYDVKM. V was clipped by 3 bases and J by 2 bases; unmatched bases: 1. The CDR3 sequence is CASSFQGAGANVLTF. The CDR3 DNA sequence: TGTGCCAGCAGTTTCCAGGGGGCTGGGGCCAACGTCCTGACTTTC.